The present T cell receptor beta chain was sequenced within a study of shared clonotypes between healthy human individuals. Measured with immunoSEQ multiplex PCR; TCRdb has only the in-frame clones, and not every one. The sample has some 510,000 clones, approximately 79% seen once. The study drew its donors from healthy HIV-negative adults without recent acute infections or vaccinations. The CDR3 is 16 residues long. The germline CDR1 and CDR2 sequences are SGHTA and FQGTGA. V gave up 5 bases and J gave up 0 bases, with 11 bases separating them. Material: PBMCs. This clonotype was obtained from a woman aged 40 to 50 in good health. Some clones in this sample may be carry-over from other donors' samples. The chain joins TRBV7-3 to TRBJ2-6; no firm D call. The DNA for the CDR3 is TGTGCCAGCAGCCCGACCCTGAGCTCTGGGGCCAACGTCCTGACTTTC. Protein product: CASSPTLSSGANVLTF.